This T cell receptor (beta chain) originates from a study of blood T cell repertoires in COVID-19. Study overall: PBMCs, B-cell-depleted T cells, or T cells were the source of the cDNA or gDNA that made up the material.

This clone was observed a single time. Trimming took 3 bases from V and 2 from J, leaving 8 bases between them. Germline CDR1 and CDR2: KGHSH and LQKENI. This CDR3 has 13 residues. Some clones are missing from TCRdb's copy, which holds only in-frame ones; the method was immunoSEQ multiplex PCR. The table shows roughly 220,000 clones, with 86% occurring only once. The receptor was derived from a man older than 75 with acute or convalescent COVID-19. The sequencing sample was made of peripheral blood. J is TRBJ2-7 and V is TRBV18; D call uncertain. CDR3 protein: CASSPQSTYEQYF. CDR3 sequence (DNA): TGTGCCAGCTCACCCCAATCCACCTACGAGCAGTACTTC.